This T cell receptor (beta chain) was captured by sequencing in a study of spatial heterogeneity in lung cancer. Study overall: As counted in raw reads, each unique TCR and UMI combination appeared more than ten times on average.

Time point indicated: sample taken at primary tumor resection. The cohort: about 79 early-stage, untreated non-small cell lung cancer patients. Sequencing covered unsorted whole RNA taken from tumor, nontumor lung or frozen PBMC. Every individual TCR cDNA molecule carried its own unique molecular identifier, which allowed correction of PCR and sequencing errors. Each CDR3 protein gets one entry after TCRdb re-called the 5' RACE reads with MiXCR. In the table there are more than 15,000 distinct CDR3 sequences, 6.2% of which are singletons. Regarding the study as a whole: Tumors with more nonsynonymous mutations had more expanded intratumoral alpha and beta TCRs.

Trimming stripped 4 bases from V and 0 bases from J, with 7 bases between. From germline, CDR1 is LGHDT and CDR2 YNNKEL (reference sequence). This CDR3 region has 15 residues. In this sample, this clonotype turned up many times. No antigen is known for it. Sample: lung tumor tissue, taken at surgery. The clonotype comes from a male donor with early-stage non-small cell lung cancer. The J gene is TRBJ2-6, the V gene TRBV3-1, with D tentatively TRBD1 or TRBD2 (5 bases each). This CDR3 is CASSPGRSGANVLTF. The DNA for the CDR3 is TGTGCCAGCAGCCCGGGACGCTCTGGGGCCAACGTCCTGACTTTC. The variable domain in full, completed from reference TRBV3-1 and TRBJ2-6, reads DTAVSQTPKYLVTQMGNDKSIKCEQNLGHDTMYWYKQDSKKFLKIMFSYNNKELIINETVPNRFSPKSPDKAHLNLHINSLELGDSAVYFCASSPGRSGANVLTFGAGSRLTVL.